Each of the 27 T cell receptor beta chains below was sequenced from the same sample in a study of OX40 agonist ivuxolimab in advanced cancers. Using immunoSEQ multiplex PCR, the repertoire was profiled, and TCRdb retains in-frame clones only, with some absent. In the table there are just over 95,000 clones, 90% of which are singletons. Source: CD4+ or CD8+ T cells sorted from blood, taken in a trial of the OX40 agonist ivuxolimab. These receptors originate from an adult with an advanced solid tumor such as melanoma, head and neck, liver or kidney cancer.

This clone was detected once. The V and J genes are TRBV19 and TRBJ2-1, with TRBD2 matching 12 bases. The CDR3 sequence is 16 residues long. The trim removed 3 bases at V and 6 bases at J, leaving 6 bases unmatched. Germline-derived CDR1 and CDR2 are LNHDA and SQIVND (reference sequence). The CDR3 loop is CASSIRPGLAGNEQFF. In DNA, the CDR3 is TGTGCCAGTAGTATTAGGCCGGGACTAGCGGGCAATGAGCAGTTCTTC.

In its sample, this clone was seen a few times. This chain uses TRBV6-5 with TRBJ1-4; D unresolved. This CDR3 is 15 amino acids long. Germline assignment: CDR1 MNHEY and CDR2 SVGAGI. Trimming removed 5 bases from V and 0 bases from J, with 10 bases in between. CDR3 loop: CASSAHRSTNEKLFF. The CDR3 nucleotides are TGTGCCAGCAGTGCGCACAGATCAACTAATGAAAAACTGTTTTTT.

This clone was recorded only once. The gene calls are TRBV11-2 and TRBJ1-6; TRBD1 matches at 8 bases. Germline V gene sequence: CDR1 SGHAT, CDR2 FQNNGV. This CDR3 spans 18 amino acids. The V gene end was trimmed by 2 bases and the J gene end by 7 bases; junction bases not matched to a gene: 13. The CDR3 DNA follows: TGTGCCAGCAGCTTATGGGCCCGTTTGGACAGGGCCAATTCACCCCTCCACTTT. This codes for CASSLWARLDRANSPLHF.

The J gene is TRBJ1-1, the V gene TRBV5-1; no definite D call. The CDR3 has 13 residues. The V and J ends lost 4 bases and 7 bases respectively, with 14 bases between them. Germline V gives CDR1 SGHRS, CDR2 YFSETQ. The CDR3 coding sequence is TGCGCCAGCAGCCAGGAGGTGGAGTTTGAAGCTTTCTTT. This sequence encodes CASSQEVEFEAFF.

V is TRBV2 and J is TRBJ1-4; D not certain. The CDR3 totals 14 residues. Germline V gene sequence: CDR1 SNHLY, CDR2 FYNNEI. V was shortened by 7 bases and J by 5 bases, with 14 bases between the two germline ends. The CDR3 sequence: CASKGAGVNEKLFF. CDR3 bases: TGTGCCAGCAAGGGTGCGGGTGTAAATGAAAAACTGTTTTTT.

The rearrangement joins TRBV19 to TRBJ1-3; a possible D gene is TRBD1 (5 bases). The germline V gene has CDR1 LNHDA and CDR2 SQIVND (reference sequence). The V and J ends lost 5 bases and 0 bases respectively, with 8 bases between them. There are 14 residues in the CDR3. The CDR3, as DNA: TGTGCCAGTAGTCTGGACAACTCTGGAAACACCATATATTTT. Its protein product is CASSLDNSGNTIYF.

The chain couples TRBV6-6 to TRBJ1-3, with D perhaps TRBD1 (5 bases). The V gene lost 6 bases and the J gene lost 4 bases, with 16 bases spanning the gap. Germline V gene data show CDR1 as MNHNY and CDR2 as SVGAGI (reference sequence). CDR3 length: 15 residues. CDR3 loop: CASRSWGVDGNTIYF. CDR3 bases: TGTGCCAGCAGGAGTTGGGGGGTAGACGGAAACACCATATATTTT.

The J gene is TRBJ2-5, the V gene TRBV5-1; D uncertain. Trimming cost V 1 base and J 2 bases, with 12 bases left between them. This CDR3 is built from 15 residues. CDR1 and CDR2 (germline): SGHRS, YFSETQ. CDR3 in DNA: TGCGCCAGCAGCTTGATTTCGGCAGTTCAAGAGACCCAGTACTTC. Translated, it gives CASSLISAVQETQYF.

The chain uses TRBV25-1 and TRBJ2-7; 9 bases are a match to TRBD1. This CDR3 is 14 amino acids long. Per the germline V gene, CDR1 is MGHDK and CDR2 is SYGVNS. J gave up 6 bases and V 5 bases, and 8 bases lay outside the gene matches. The CDR3 sequence: CASSLPGQGAEQYF. In DNA, the CDR3 is TGTGCCAGCAGTCTACCGGGACAGGGAGCCGAGCAGTACTTC.

The chain is built from TRBV5-1 and TRBJ1-1; D not resolved. V was shortened by 1 base and J by 0 bases, with 10 bases between the two germline ends. Germline CDR1 reads SGHRS; CDR2 reads YFSETQ. This CDR3 is built from 15 residues. The CDR3 DNA sequence: TGCGCCAGCAGCTTGTTCTCATCCGTGAACACTGAAGCTTTCTTT. It translates to CASSLFSSVNTEAFF.

V usage is TRBV6-5 and J usage is TRBJ2-3, with TRBD2 identical over 11 bases. This CDR3 has 16 residues. The germline gives CDR1 MNHEY, CDR2 SVGAGI. With 0 bases clipped from V and 4 bases from J, the junction kept 3 bases outside the gene matches. The CDR3 sequence is CASSYSSSGRADTQYF. The DNA for the CDR3 is TGTGCCAGCAGTTACTCGAGTAGCGGGAGGGCAGATACGCAGTATTTT.

This chain connects TRBV10-3 to TRBJ1-6; maybe TRBD1 (5 bases). V was trimmed by 6 bases and J by 8 bases, leaving 17 bases between them. In germline, CDR1 is ENHRY, CDR2 SYGVKD. The CDR3 extends over 15 amino acids. The CDR3 nucleotides are TGTGCCATCAGCCCAGGAGGGGCAAAGGATTCACCCCTCCACTTT. Translated, it gives CAISPGGAKDSPLHF.

This clone has just a few counts. The gene calls are TRBV10-1 and TRBJ2-2; D possibly corresponds to TRBD1 (6 bases). Germline V gene lookup returns CDR1 WNHNN and CDR2 SYGVQD (reference sequence). This CDR3 contains 13 residues. V was pared by 3 bases and J by 6 bases, with 8 bases between. CDR3 bases: TGCGCCAGCAGTGACACAGGGTCCGGGGAGCTGTTTTTT. It encodes CASSDTGSGELFF.

The chain uses TRBV9 and TRBJ2-1; possibly TRBD1 for D (5 bases). This CDR3 is 15 amino acids long. CDR1 SGDLS and CDR2 YYNGEE come from the germline V gene. Deletions cut 0 bases from V and 1 base from J, with 8 bases between. The CDR3 sequence: CASSVGGGSYNEQFF. DNA of the CDR3: TGTGCCAGCAGCGTAGGGGGCGGATCCTACAATGAGCAGTTCTTC.

The J gene is TRBJ1-2, the V gene TRBV7-9, with no clear D. This CDR3 comprises 15 residues. The germline V gene has CDR1 SEHNR and CDR2 FQNEAQ (reference sequence). V was trimmed by 5 bases and J by 6 bases, leaving 19 bases between them. As DNA, the CDR3 is TGTGCCAGCAGCCTCCTATTGCAGGATCAAGATGGCTACACCTTC. Translating it yields CASSLLLQDQDGYTF.

This chain connects TRBV29-1 to TRBJ2-4; D remains unclear. This CDR3 has 13 amino acids. In germline, CDR1 is SQVTM, CDR2 ANQGSEA. The ends were cut back, 0 bases at V and 8 bases at J, with 11 bases in the middle. CDR3 sequence: CSVEEYMGYIQYF. In DNA, the CDR3 is TGCAGCGTTGAAGAATATATGGGATACATTCAGTACTTC.

The V gene is TRBV4-1, the J gene TRBJ2-3; D is unresolved. V was shortened by 3 bases and J by 3 bases, with 16 bases between the two germline ends. The CDR3 consists of 16 residues. Germline CDR1 and CDR2: MGHRA and YSYEKL. DNA for the CDR3: TGCGCCAGCAGCCAGGAAGCTGCGAGAAAGACAGATACGCAGTATTTT. Translation gives CASSQEAARKTDTQYF.

The CDR3: CASSPTGGADTGELFF. CDR3 bases: TGTGCCAGCAGCCCGACAGGGGGCGCCGACACCGGGGAGCTGTTTTTT. The chain links TRBV11-3 to TRBJ2-2, with 10 positions matching TRBD1. Germline trimming cut 5 bases from V and 3 bases from J; bases unmatched to any gene: 6. The CDR3 loop spans 16 amino acids. Looked up from germline, CDR1 is SGHNT and CDR2 is YENEEA. Full variable domain (rest looked up from reference TRBV11-3 and TRBJ2-2): EAGVVQSPRYKIIEKKQPVAFWCNPISGHNTLYWYLQNLGQGPELLIRYENEEAVDDSQLPKDRFSAERLKGVDSTLKIQPAELGDSAVYLCASSPTGGADTGELFFGEGSRLTVL.

The V gene is TRBV5-1, the J gene TRBJ2-7; D perhaps matches TRBD2 (6 bases). Per the germline V gene, CDR1 is SGHRS and CDR2 is YFSETQ. V lost 6 bases and J lost 1, with 17 bases in between. CDR3 length: 15 residues. The CDR3 bases are TGCGCCAGCACCAATACAGGAGGGTTGTCCTACGAGCAGTACTTC. It encodes CASTNTGGLSYEQYF.

V is TRBV5-1 and J is TRBJ1-4; D gene ambiguous. The CDR3 runs to 14 residues. Germline-derived CDR1 and CDR2 are SGHRS and YFSETQ. Trimming stripped 3 bases from V and 8 bases from J, with 14 bases between. CDR3 region: CASSYDNLGEKLFF. The CDR3 nucleotides are TGCGCCAGCAGCTACGACAACCTAGGAGAAAAACTGTTTTTT.

This chain joins TRBV28 and TRBJ2-1; a weak D match, TRBD2 (5 bases). Looked up from germline, CDR1 is MDHEN and CDR2 is SYDVKM. V lost 2 bases, J lost 12 bases, and 23 bases lay in between. The CDR3 is made up of 16 amino acids. This CDR3 reads CASSLVPRQNNEGQFF. For the CDR3, the DNA is TGTGCCAGCAGTTTAGTCCCCCGGCAAAACAATGAGGGGCAGTTCTTC. The whole variable domain, filled in from reference TRBV28 and TRBJ2-1, reads DVKVTQSSRYLVKRTGEKVFLECVQDMDHENMFWYRQDPGLGLRLIYFSYDVKMKEKGDIPEGYSVSREKKERFSLILESASTNQTSMYLCASSLVPRQNNEGQFFGPGTRLTVL.

The chain couples TRBV27 to TRBJ2-1; D possibly corresponds to TRBD2 (6 bases). V lost 4 bases, J lost 7 bases, and 17 bases lay in between. There are 15 residues in the CDR3. Per germline, CDR1 MNHEY and CDR2 SMNVEV (reference sequence). The CDR3 DNA reads as TGTGCCAGCAGTTCCCTCGGGGGTAGCGCGAATGAGCAGTTCTTC. Encoded protein: CASSSLGGSANEQFF.

V and J are TRBV18 and TRBJ2-5; D call uncertain. The germline V gene has CDR1 KGHSH and CDR2 LQKENI. V was shortened by 0 bases and J by 4 bases, with 15 bases between the two germline ends. The CDR3 length is 16 residues. The CDR3 loop reads CASSPPSTRPGETQYF. CDR3 nucleotides: TGTGCCAGCTCACCACCGTCGACACGCCCAGGAGAGACCCAGTACTTC.

This chain uses TRBV30 with TRBJ2-7; no reliable D call. The ends were cut back, 5 bases at V and 5 bases at J, with 16 bases in the middle. The CDR3 sequence is 13 residues long. Looked up from germline, CDR1 is GTSNPN and CDR2 is SVGIG (reference sequence). In nucleotides, the CDR3 is TGTGCCTGGGGGCAGGAGCTGCTTAACGAGCAGTACTTC. Protein product: CAWGQELLNEQYF.

This chain's CDR3 is CASSVEQGWTEAFF. CDR3 nucleotide sequence: TGTGCCAGCAGTGTAGAACAGGGGTGGACTGAAGCTTTCTTT. V usage is TRBV6-1 and J usage is TRBJ1-1, with 7 bases identical to TRBD1. The germline V gene has CDR1 MNHNS and CDR2 SASEGT. J was trimmed by 5 bases and V by 4 bases; bases with no gene match: 7. The CDR3 is 14 residues long.

The table lists this clone with a count of one. The V call is TRBV6-6, the J call TRBJ2-5; a possible D gene is TRBD2 (6 bases). Germline loops: CDR1 MNHNY, CDR2 SVGAGI (reference sequence). V was shortened by 2 bases and J by 7 bases, with 8 bases between the two germline ends. The CDR3 covers 12 residues. The CDR3 protein is CASSYVGGTQYF. Here the CDR3 DNA reads TGTGCCAGCAGTTACGTGGGGGGGACCCAGTACTTC.

CDR3 loop: CASSFAGRPGAQYF. The CDR3, as DNA: TGTGCCAGCAGCTTCGCCGGACGCCCTGGGGCGCAGTATTTT. The chain joins TRBV7-3 to TRBJ2-3; D call uncertain. The CDR3 loop spans 14 amino acids. Trimming pared 3 bases from V and 10 bases from J, leaving 17 bases between. The V gene's germline CDR1 is SGHTA and CDR2 FQGTGA.